This T cell receptor beta chain was sequenced during a study of memory CD4+ T cells and cytomegalovirus serostatus. Study conclusions and caveats: CD4+ memory repertoires contained 67 of 164 reported CMV TCRbeta sequences. Median bootstrapped AUC for CMV status was around 0.95 originally, around 0.91 US-trained.

Single viable CD3+CD4+CD8-CD45RO+ cells were sorted as the memory CD4+ T cells. Serum IgG to CMV pp150, pp28, p38 and p52 defined serostatus. Total CD4+ T cells were enriched by CD4 positive selection. Method: immunoSEQ multiplex PCR; TCRdb's copy keeps in-frame clones and lacks some. The table records 50,000 to 75,000 clones, 82% of them present only once. Regarding this clone: The antigen is not known.

The sample consisted of memory CD4+ T cells from blood. The clonotype originates from an adult in good health and CMV-seronegative.

As DNA, the CDR3 is TGTGCCAGCTCACCGACCGCCAGGGGCGGGGGCGAGCAGTACTTC. This translates into CASSPTARGGGEQYF. This sequence joins TRBV18 and TRBJ2-7; weak D call: TRBD2 (7 bases). V was cut by 3 bases and J by 6 bases, with 18 bases left in between. The CDR3 sequence is 15 residues long. Germline lookup yields CDR1 KGHSH and CDR2 LQKENI.